These 4 T cell receptor beta chains originate from one sample sequenced in a study of cytotoxic CD8 clonotypes in ibrutinib-treated CLL. The table came from immunoSEQ multiplex PCR; TCRdb's copy has only in-frame clones and leaves some out. The sample consists of 60,000 to 75,000 clones, over 75% of them appearing once. This specimen consisted of PBMCs, obtained after 12 months of ibrutinib treatment. These receptors were obtained from a human donor with chronic lymphocytic leukemia.

The chain carries TRBV19 and TRBJ1-1; D gene uncertain. Germline-derived CDR1 and CDR2 are LNHDA and SQIVND (reference sequence). V was cut by 1 base and J by 8 bases, with 5 bases left in between. The CDR3 spans 11 residues. CDR3 protein: CASSIGGEAFF. For the CDR3, the DNA is TGTGCCAGTAGTATAGGCGGGGAAGCTTTCTTT.

J is TRBJ1-5 and V is TRBV28; D is uncertain. CDR1 is MDHEN, CDR2 SYDVKM, per germline. The CDR3 consists of 14 residues. Trimming removed 6 bases from V and 7 bases from J, with 16 bases in between. The CDR3 here is CASRPVGIGQPQHF. The CDR3 region has the DNA TGTGCCAGCAGGCCGGTGGGTATCGGGCAGCCCCAGCATTTT.

The V and J genes are TRBV9 and TRBJ1-3, with unresolved D. The V end lost 0 bases, the J end lost 0 bases, and 10 bases lay between the germline ends. CDR1 and CDR2 (germline): SGDLS, YYNGEE. The CDR3 consists of 16 residues. CDR3 loop: CASSVGFSFSGNTIYF. The CDR3 DNA is TGTGCCAGCAGCGTAGGTTTCTCCTTCTCTGGAAACACCATATATTTT.

This clone was recorded once. The chain recombines TRBV30 with TRBJ1-1; D ambiguous. V lost 5 bases to trimming and J lost 2 bases, with 12 bases between them. The length of the CDR3 is 13 residues. Germline assignment: CDR1 GTSNPN and CDR2 SVGIG (reference sequence). The CDR3 here is CAWARQDNTEAFF. The CDR3 DNA is TGTGCCTGGGCCCGACAAGATAACACTGAAGCTTTCTTT.